A single sample is the source of the 27 T cell receptor beta chains below, sequenced in a study of blood T cell repertoires in COVID-19 (dated by TCRdb to about 2020). The method behind the library was the immunoSEQ multiplex PCR assay. TCRdb took over this immuneACCESS table, retaining in-frame rearrangements with V and J assigned. Such tables are incomplete; in checked studies, under half of the missing clones stem from an unresolved V gene, and the remainder is unexplained. The sample has some 300,000 clones on record, 88% of them singletons. The top ten constitute about 1% of the sample. Sequenced sample: PBMCs or T cells enriched from blood (not recorded which). Receptors were obtained from a woman aged 25-40 years who had recovered from COVID-19.

The V gene is TRBV5-1, the J gene TRBJ2-1, with no clear D. The CDR3 is 11 amino acids. Trimming removed 3 bases from V and 5 bases from J, with 3 bases in between. Looked up from germline, CDR1 is SGHRS and CDR2 is YFSETQ. In DNA form, the CDR3 reads TGCGCCAGCAGCTCAAACAATGAGCAGTTCTTC. Protein: CASSSNNEQFF.

The CDR3 bases are TGTGCCAGCGTAGTAGTCAGGGGAGACACTGAAGCTTTCTTT. The encoded protein is CASVVVRGDTEAFF. The chain carries TRBV9 and TRBJ1-1; tentative D call: TRBD1 (6 bases). The ends were cut back, 7 bases at V and 3 bases at J, with 16 bases in the middle. Germline V gene sequence: CDR1 SGDLS, CDR2 YYNGEE. The CDR3 has 14 amino acids.

The J gene is TRBJ2-1, the V gene TRBV28, with a possible D match to TRBD1 (6 bases). V gave up 4 bases and J gave up 3 bases, with 16 bases separating them. The germline V gene has CDR1 MDHEN and CDR2 SYDVKM. CDR3 length: 16 residues. The CDR3 sequence: CASSSTRDIRYNEQFF. CDR3 sequence (DNA): TGTGCCAGCAGTTCCACCCGGGACATACGCTACAATGAGCAGTTCTTC.

The rearrangement links TRBV10-3 to TRBJ1-2, with 8 bases fitting TRBD1. CDR3 length equals 13 residues. Germline trimming cut 3 bases from V and 4 bases from J; bases unmatched to any gene: 1. Germline loops: CDR1 ENHRY, CDR2 SYGVKD. CDR3 in amino acids: CAISDDRGYGYTF. The CDR3 DNA is TGTGCCATCAGTGATGACAGGGGCTATGGCTACACCTTC.

A few counts support this clone. The rearrangement joins TRBV5-4 to TRBJ2-7; D perhaps matches TRBD2 (5 bases). The CDR3 has 13 residues. Germline V gene data show CDR1 as SGHNT and CDR2 as YYREEE (reference sequence). V lost 6 bases to trimming and J lost 5 bases, with 15 bases between them. Written as DNA, the CDR3 is TGTGCCAGCACTCCGGGGTCACGGGACGAGCAGTACTTC. This translates into CASTPGSRDEQYF.

The rearrangement links TRBV18 to TRBJ1-1, with TRBD1 matching 10 bases. Unmatched junction bases numbered 3, after V lost 3 bases and J lost 5 bases. Germline V lookup: CDR1 KGHSH, CDR2 LQKENI. The CDR3 runs to 14 residues. The CDR3 nucleotides are TGTGCCAGCTCACCCCTGGACAGGGGGACTGAAGCTTTCTTT. This gives the protein CASSPLDRGTEAFF. Full variable domain (outside the CDR3, taken from reference TRBV18 and TRBJ1-1): NAGVMQNPRHLVRRRGQEARLRCSPMKGHSHVYWYRQLPEEGLKFMVYLQKENIIDESGMPKERFSAEFPKEGPSILRIQQVVRGDSAAYFCASSPLDRGTEAFFGQGTRLTVV.

The chain has TRBV28 and TRBJ2-3; the D is unclear. Deletions cut 3 bases from V and 0 bases from J, with 10 bases between. The germline gives CDR1 MDHEN, CDR2 SYDVKM. This CDR3 has 15 amino acids. CDR3 coding DNA: TGTGCCAGCAGTTTTCGAGGCCTAAGCACAGATACGCAGTATTTT. Protein: CASSFRGLSTDTQYF.

The rearrangement links TRBV18 to TRBJ2-7, with TRBD1 matching over 7 bases. CDR1 KGHSH and CDR2 LQKENI come from the germline V gene. CDR3 length equals 14 residues. Trimming at V came to 5 bases and at J to 4 bases, leaving 8 bases not matched to a gene. CDR3 region: CASSTQGITYEQYF. CDR3 sequence (DNA): TGTGCCAGCTCAACACAGGGGATTACGTACGAGCAGTACTTC.

The chain has TRBV5-4 and TRBJ2-1, with TRBD2 matching over 11 bases. CDR3 length: 17 residues. The ends lost 3 bases at V and 2 bases at J; junction bases unmatched: 7. Per the germline V gene, CDR1 is SGHNT and CDR2 is YYREEE (reference sequence). CDR3 nucleotides: TGTGCCAGCAGCTCAGGTAGCGGGGGGGCTACCTACAATGAGCAGTTCTTC. It yields the protein CASSSGSGGATYNEQFF.

The rearrangement uses TRBV18 and TRBJ1-5; D may be TRBD1 (6 bases). With 5 bases removed from V and 5 bases from J, the gap between germline ends came to 19 bases. Per germline, CDR1 KGHSH and CDR2 LQKENI. The CDR3 contains 16 residues. This CDR3 is CASSGVRQADYQPQHF. The CDR3 region has the DNA TGTGCCAGCTCAGGGGTTAGACAGGCCGATTATCAGCCCCAGCATTTT.

The chain is built from TRBV5-6 and TRBJ1-6; possibly TRBD1 for D (6 bases). This CDR3 is built from 14 residues. In germline, CDR1 is SGHDT, CDR2 YYEEEE. Trimming removed 0 bases from V and 6 bases from J, with 7 bases in between. CDR3 nucleotides: TGTGCCAGCAGCTTGGGGGGGCCTAATTCACCCCTCCACTTT. Translated: CASSLGGPNSPLHF.

The CDR3 nucleotides are TGTGCCAGCAGCTTCAGGGGGCTGGATGGCCCTGAAGCTTTCTTT. Translating it yields CASSFRGLDGPEAFF. The chain couples TRBV7-2 to TRBJ1-1, with 8 nucleotides matching TRBD1. Trimming took 3 bases from V and 6 from J; bases not matched to a gene: 9. Germline CDR1 SGHTA, CDR2 FQGNSA. There are 15 residues in the CDR3.

The rearrangement uses TRBV5-1 and TRBJ2-1; D is undetermined. Germline V gene data show CDR1 as SGHRS and CDR2 as YFSETQ. Deletions cut 3 bases from V and 9 bases from J, with 16 bases between. CDR3 length: 14 amino acids. The CDR3 DNA is TGCGCCAGCAGCTCCACCCCCGCTTTAGTTGAGCAGTTCTTC. Its translation is CASSSTPALVEQFF.

This chain links TRBV3-1 (or the pseudogene TRBV3-2) with TRBJ1-5; D perhaps matches TRBD1 (5 bases). Germline V lookup: CDR1 LGHDT, CDR2 YNNKEL (reference sequence). This CDR3 region has 15 residues. Trimming pared 0 bases from V and 7 bases from J, leaving 13 bases between. CDR3 loop: CASSQDLNRYQPQHF. For the CDR3, the DNA is TGTGCCAGCAGCCAAGATCTGAACAGGTACCAGCCCCAGCATTTT.

This sequence joins TRBV9 and TRBJ2-5; perhaps TRBD1 as D (5 bases). V gave up 5 bases and J gave up 0 bases, with 11 bases separating them. The CDR3 length is 14 residues. CDR1 SGDLS and CDR2 YYNGEE come from the germline V gene. Here the CDR3 DNA reads TGTGCCAGCAGTCACACAGGTTACCAAGAGACCCAGTACTTC. Translation: CASSHTGYQETQYF.

This chain links TRBV5-6 with TRBJ2-7; 7 nucleotides match TRBD1. The germline V gene encodes CDR1 SGHDT and CDR2 YYEEEE. The CDR3 is made up of 16 amino acids. V shed 6 bases and J 1 base; nucleotides not matched to a gene: 13. CDR3 protein: CASTPRRAGGSYEQYF. The CDR3 DNA sequence: TGTGCCAGCACCCCCCGTAGGGCAGGGGGTTCCTACGAGCAGTACTTC.

The chain employs TRBV5-4 and TRBJ1-2; D gene unclear. The CDR3 consists of 15 residues. V was shortened by 0 bases and J by 5 bases, with 14 bases between the two germline ends. Germline lookup yields CDR1 SGHNT and CDR2 YYREEE (reference sequence). The CDR3 bases are TGTGCCAGCAGCTTGGATGGGCCCACCTCATATGGCTACACCTTC. Translating it yields CASSLDGPTSYGYTF.

V gene TRBV18 combines with J gene TRBJ1-3; TRBD1 matches at 7 bases. V trimming: 3 bases; J trimming: 4 bases; junction bases outside the gene matches: 6. The V gene's germline CDR1 is KGHSH and CDR2 LQKENI. The CDR3 extends over 15 amino acids. The CDR3 sequence: CASSPSGTEGNTIYF. The CDR3 DNA reads as TGTGCCAGCTCACCCTCCGGGACAGAAGGAAACACCATATATTTT. Combining the CDR3 with reference TRBV18 and TRBJ1-3 gives the whole variable domain NAGVMQNPRHLVRRRGQEARLRCSPMKGHSHVYWYRQLPEEGLKFMVYLQKENIIDESGMPKERFSAEFPKEGPSILRIQQVVRGDSAAYFCASSPSGTEGNTIYFGEGSWLTVV.

The V and J genes are TRBV27 and TRBJ1-2; D remains ambiguous. Germline V gene sequence: CDR1 MNHEY, CDR2 SMNVEV (reference sequence). The CDR3 has 11 amino acids. Trimming shortened V by 5 bases and J by 7 bases, and 8 bases separated the two germline ends. This chain's CDR3 is CASSQAGGYTF. The CDR3 region has the DNA TGTGCCAGCAGTCAGGCCGGTGGCTACACCTTC.

The rearrangement joins TRBV5-5 to TRBJ2-7; 8 bases are a match to TRBD2. Germline trimming cut 2 bases from V and 0 bases from J; bases unmatched to any gene: 1. Germline V gives CDR1 SGHKS, CDR2 YYEKEE (reference sequence). The CDR3 loop spans 14 amino acids. The CDR3 coding sequence is TGTGCCAGCAGCTTAAGCGGGAGCTCCTACGAGCAGTACTTC. It encodes CASSLSGSSYEQYF.

V and J are TRBV27 and TRBJ1-2, with D uncertain. CDR1 is MNHEY and CDR2 is SMNVEV in the germline V gene (reference sequence). With 3 bases removed from V and 2 bases from J, the gap between germline ends came to 10 bases. This CDR3 has 14 residues. CDR3 amino acids: CASSFSGGNYGYTF. CDR3 coding DNA: TGTGCCAGCAGTTTCAGCGGCGGGAACTATGGCTACACCTTC.

This chain links TRBV9 with TRBJ1-2; 8 bases match TRBD1. V was pared by 4 bases and J by 4 bases, with 9 bases of the junction left unmatched. Germline V CDR1 and CDR2: SGDLS, YYNGEE. The CDR3 is made up of 15 amino acids. CDR3 coding DNA: TGTGCCAGCAGCCCAGGAAGCGGACAGGGCTATGGCTACACCTTC. This sequence encodes CASSPGSGQGYGYTF.

V gene TRBV24-1 combines with J gene TRBJ2-1, with no clear D. Germline V gene lookup returns CDR1 KGHDR and CDR2 SFDVKD. Trimming stripped 3 bases from V and 5 bases from J, with 16 bases between. The CDR3 extends over 16 amino acids. The CDR3: CATSDPAQVRNNEQFF. CDR3 coding DNA: TGTGCCACCAGTGATCCCGCCCAGGTCCGGAACAATGAGCAGTTCTTC.

V gene TRBV7-9 combines with J gene TRBJ1-2; D possibly corresponds to TRBD1 (5 bases). CDR1 is SEHNR, CDR2 FQNEAQ, per germline (reference sequence). The CDR3 contains 15 residues. The V and J ends lost 2 bases and 5 bases respectively, with 15 bases between them. The CDR3 here is CASSLSPQGLYGYTF. The CDR3 DNA reads TGTGCCAGCAGCTTAAGTCCGCAGGGACTATATGGCTACACCTTC.

Notes on this clone: Sequence at one end of the junction differs from germline and may be a read error. The J gene is TRBJ2-7, the V gene TRBV7-7; weak D call: TRBD2 (5 bases). Germline V gene lookup returns CDR1 SSHAT and CDR2 FNYEAQ (reference sequence). This CDR3 has 16 amino acids. DNA of the CDR3: TGTGCTAGCAGCAGAGACCTAGCCTCTAGCTCCTACGAGCAGTACTTC. It specifies CASSRDLASSSYEQYF.

V is TRBV5-1 and J is TRBJ1-1; D is undetermined. Trimming removed 4 bases at V and 6 bases at J, with 16 bases between. This CDR3 contains 14 residues. Germline values: CDR1 SGHRS, CDR2 YFSETQ. CDR3 DNA: TGCGCCAGCAGCGAGGGTCAGTCCGGGGCTGAAGCTTTCTTT. Translating gives CASSEGQSGAEAFF.

The V call is TRBV5-1, the J call TRBJ1-6; the match to TRBD1 covers 7 bases. The CDR3 loop spans 14 amino acids. Germline V gives CDR1 SGHRS, CDR2 YFSETQ. V trimming: 4 bases; J trimming: 9 bases; junction bases outside the gene matches: 7. CDR3 sequence reads: CASSQLAGGSPLHF. The DNA of the CDR3 is TGCGCCAGCAGCCAATTGGCAGGGGGTTCACCCCTCCACTTT.